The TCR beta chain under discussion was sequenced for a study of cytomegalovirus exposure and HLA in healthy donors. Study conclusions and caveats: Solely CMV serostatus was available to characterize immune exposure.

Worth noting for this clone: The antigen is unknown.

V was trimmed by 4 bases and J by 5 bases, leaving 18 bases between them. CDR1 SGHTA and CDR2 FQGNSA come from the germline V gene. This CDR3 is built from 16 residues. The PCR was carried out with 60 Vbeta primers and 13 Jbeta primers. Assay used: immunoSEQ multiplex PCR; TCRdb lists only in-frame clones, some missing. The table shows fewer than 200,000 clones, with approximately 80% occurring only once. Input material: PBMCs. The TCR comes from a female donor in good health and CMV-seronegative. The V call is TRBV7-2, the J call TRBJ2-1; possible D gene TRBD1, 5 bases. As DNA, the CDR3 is TGTGCCAGCAGCTCGCCATCATGGGGCGGCGACAATGAGCAGTTCTTC. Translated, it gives CASSSPSWGGDNEQFF.